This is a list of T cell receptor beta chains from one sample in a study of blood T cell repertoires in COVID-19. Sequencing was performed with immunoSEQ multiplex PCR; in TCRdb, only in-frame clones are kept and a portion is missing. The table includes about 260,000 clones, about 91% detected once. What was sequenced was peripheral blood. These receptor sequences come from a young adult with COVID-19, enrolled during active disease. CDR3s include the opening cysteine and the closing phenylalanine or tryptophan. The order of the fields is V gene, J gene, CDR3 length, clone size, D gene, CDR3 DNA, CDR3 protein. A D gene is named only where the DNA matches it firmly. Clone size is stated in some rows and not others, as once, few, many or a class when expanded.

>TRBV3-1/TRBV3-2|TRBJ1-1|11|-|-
TGTGCCAGCAGCCTGCAAACGGAGGCTTTCTTT
CASSLQTEAFF
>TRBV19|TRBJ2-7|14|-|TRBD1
TGTGCCAGTAGTATAGGGGGACAGGTAAGGGAGCAGTACTTC
CASSIGGQVREQYF
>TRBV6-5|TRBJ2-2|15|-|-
TGTGCCAGCAGTTACGACCGGGCGAGGGCCGGGGAGCTGTTTTTT
CASSYDRARAGELFF
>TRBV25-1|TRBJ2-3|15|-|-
TGTGCCAGCAGTGATCTTAGGCGGTCCACAGATACGCAGTATTTT
CASSDLRRSTDTQYF
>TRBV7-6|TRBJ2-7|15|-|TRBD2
TGTGCCAGCAGCTTAGAGGCGGGAGGAGGCTACGAGCAGTACTTC
CASSLEAGGGYEQYF
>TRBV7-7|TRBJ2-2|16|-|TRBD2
TGTGCCAGCAGCCCCTCTAGCGGGGGAGATGGCGGGGAGCTGTTTTTT
CASSPSSGGDGGELFF
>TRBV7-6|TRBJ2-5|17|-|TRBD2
TGTGCCAGCAGCTTGGAAACTAGCGGGACAAGCCAAGAGACCCAGTACTTC
CASSLETSGTSQETQYF
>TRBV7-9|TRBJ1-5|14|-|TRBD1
TGTGCCAGCAGCCGACAGGGCGCCAATCAGCCCCAGCATTTT
CASSRQGANQPQHF
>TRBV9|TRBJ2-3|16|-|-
TGTGCCAGCAGCGTAGTGGCGGCGCCTCTCACAGATACGCAGTATTTT
CASSVVAAPLTDTQYF
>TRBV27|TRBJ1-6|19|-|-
TGTGCCAGCAGTTTAGTGATGTCGCCAGGCAGTCACGAGAATTCACCCCTCCACTTT
CASSLVMSPGSHENSPLHF
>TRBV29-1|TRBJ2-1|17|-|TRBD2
TGCAGCGCCAGCATTACAGGGCTTGGGACTAGCGGGAGGTATGAGTTCTTC
CSASITGLGTSGRYEFF
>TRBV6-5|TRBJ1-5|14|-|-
TGTGCCAGCAGCAGGGAGGCTGGCAATCAGCCCCAGCATTTT
CASSREAGNQPQHF
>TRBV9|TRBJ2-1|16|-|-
TGTGCCAGCAGCGTCACGGAGCGTCCGGGGTACAATGAGCAGTTCTTC
CASSVTERPGYNEQFF
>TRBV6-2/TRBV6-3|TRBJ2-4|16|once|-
TGTGCCAGCAGTTCGTCGAGCGCCACCCCTCAAAACATTCAGTACTTC
CASSSSSATPQNIQYF